This T cell receptor beta chain was found in a study of T-cell memory formation after mild COVID-19. One entry per CDR3 protein results from TCRdb running MiXCR on the 5' RACE reads. Of around 300,000 distinct CDR3 sequences in the sample, about 13% are singletons; the top ten hold about a fifth. Between the trimmed V and J ends, which lost 0 bases and 8 bases, there was a span of 3 bases. The CDR3 runs 11 residues. Germline V gives CDR1 SGHRS, CDR2 YFSETQ. Ten or more counts support this clonotype. The clonotype comes from a man aged 18 to 30 who had mild COVID-19 (a few samples of this study predate the infection). Cell type and time point are not known. Sequences were obtained from PBMCs or a T cell subset sorted from them (not recorded which). The chain joins TRBV5-1 to TRBJ2-1; D remains unclear. CDR3 in amino acids: CASSLGYEQFF. CDR3 sequence (DNA): TGCGCCAGCAGCTTGGGCTATGAGCAGTTCTTC.